Listed below are T cell receptor beta chains from one sample, sequenced in a study of a mutant IDH1 vaccine in newly diagnosed glioma. The method was immunoSEQ multiplex PCR; TCRdb's version includes in-frame clones alone and lacks a portion of them. The data hold roughly 54,000 clones, with 80% to 90% observed a single time. These receptors lack a known antigen. Sample: PBMCs, taken from a glioma patient whose treatment included an IDH1 peptide vaccine. The receptors were gathered from a woman younger than 30 with glioma. CDR3s include the opening cysteine and the closing phenylalanine or tryptophan. D genes are given only for firm matches. Only some rows state a clone size, as once, few, many or a class for expanded clones.

j_gene | d_gene | v_gene | abundance | CDR3aa | CDR3nt
TRBJ1-3 | NA | TRBV7-9 | NA | CASSLGGYSGNTIYF | TGTGCCAGCAGCTTAGGGGGGTATTCTGGAAACACCATATATTTT
TRBJ2-7 | TRBD1 | TRBV28 | NA | CASSKTTGGPGEQYF | TGTGCCAGCAGCAAGACGACAGGGGGCCCTGGGGAGCAGTACTTC
TRBJ1-1 | NA | TRBV5-1 | NA | CASSPTGRPNTEAFF | TGCGCCAGCAGCCCTACTGGACGGCCGAACACTGAAGCTTTCTTT
TRBJ2-1 | NA | TRBV10-1 | NA | CASSELAGAYNEQFF | TGCGCCAGCAGTGAATTGGCAGGGGCCTACAATGAGCAGTTCTTC
TRBJ1-4 | NA | TRBV10-3 | NA | CAIKPATNEKLFF | TGTGCCATTAAGCCTGCAACTAATGAAAAACTGTTTTTT
TRBJ1-5 | NA | TRBV29-1 | NA | CSVEVAPLSQPQHF | TGCAGCGTTGAGGTGGCCCCCTTAAGTCAGCCCCAGCATTTT
TRBJ1-2 | TRBD1 | TRBV27 | NA | CASSLRRGPEDGYTF | TGTGCCAGCAGTTTAAGGAGGGGGCCCGAGGATGGCTACACCTTC
TRBJ2-7 | NA | TRBV6-6 | NA | CASSFTTTGNEQYF | TGTGCCAGCAGTTTCACCACGACAGGAAACGAGCAGTACTTC
TRBJ2-6 | TRBD1 | TRBV19 | NA | CASSFAEGTGGSGANVLTF | TGTGCCAGTAGTTTCGCGGAGGGGACAGGGGGCTCTGGGGCCAACGTCCTGACTTTC
TRBJ2-7 | TRBD2 | TRBV5-1 | NA | CASSLGGTSSYEQYF | TGCGCCAGCAGCTTGGGGGGGACTAGCTCCTACGAGCAGTACTTC
TRBJ1-1 | NA | TRBV27 | NA | CASRVGGGPEAFF | TGTGCCAGCAGAGTAGGAGGGGGTCCTGAAGCTTTCTTT
TRBJ2-5 | TRBD2 | TRBV30 | NA | CAWSVPPELAEQETQYF | TGTGCCTGGAGTGTCCCCCCAGAACTAGCGGAGCAAGAGACCCAGTACTTC
TRBJ2-5 | NA | TRBV4-3 | NA | CASSQETSQETQYF | TGCGCCAGCAGCCAAGAAACGAGCCAAGAGACCCAGTACTTC
TRBJ2-7 | TRBD2 | TRBV4-1 | NA | CASSQVVHFVAGDPYEQYF | TGCGCCAGCAGCCAAGTCGTACACTTTGTAGCGGGAGACCCCTACGAGCAGTACTTC
TRBJ2-3 | NA | TRBV29-1 | NA | CSVERGALTDTQYF | TGCAGCGTTGAAAGAGGGGCCCTCACAGATACGCAGTATTTT
TRBJ2-1 | NA | TRBV15 | NA | CATSRDWDRQFF | TGTGCCACCAGCAGAGATTGGGATCGGCAGTTCTTC
TRBJ1-5 | TRBD1 | TRBV6-1 | NA | CASLGTGGAQPQHF | TGTGCCAGCCTTGGGACAGGGGGTGCTCAGCCCCAGCATTTT
TRBJ2-2 | TRBD1 | TRBV9 | few | CASSTGQGAGELFF | TGTGCCAGCAGCACCGGACAGGGGGCCGGGGAGCTGTTTTTT
TRBJ1-2 | TRBD1 | TRBV4-1 | few | CASSPDAGGSYGYTF | TGCGCCAGCAGCCCTGACGCAGGGGGTAGCTATGGCTACACCTTC
TRBJ1-1 | TRBD1 | TRBV4-2 | medium-sized | CASSPRQGRMNTEAFF | TGTGCCAGCAGCCCTCGACAGGGGAGGATGAACACTGAAGCTTTCTTT
TRBJ1-6 | NA | TRBV7-4 | NA | CASSLRGRSSYNSPLHF | TGTGCCAGCAGCTTGCGAGGAAGGAGCTCCTATAATTCACCCCTCCACTTT
TRBJ2-7 | NA | TRBV7-9 | NA | CASSLSNRSSYEQYF | TGTGCCAGCAGCCTGTCGAACCGCAGCTCCTACGAGCAGTACTTC
TRBJ2-3 | TRBD2 | TRBV7-6 | once | CASTSTRGTSGGLNPSTDTQYF | TGTGCCAGCACCTCAACTAGGGGGACTAGCGGGGGGCTCAATCCTAGCACAGATACGCAGTATTTT
TRBJ1-1 | NA | TRBV21-1 | large | CASSYLIGQGYTEAFF | TGTGCCAGCAGCTATCTGATAGGGCAGGGGTACACTGAAGCTTTCTTT
TRBJ2-1 | NA | TRBV29-1 | NA | CSAPQDPYNEQFF | TGCAGCGCCCCCCAAGACCCTTACAATGAGCAGTTCTTC
TRBJ1-4 | NA | TRBV7-9 | NA | CASSLGAQAGEKLFF | TGTGCCAGCAGCTTAGGGGCCCAGGCGGGGGAAAAACTGTTTTTT
TRBJ2-3 | NA | TRBV19 | NA | CASSHGANTQYF | TGTGCCAGTAGTCATGGGGCTAATACGCAGTATTTT
TRBJ1-5 | NA | TRBV4-2 | medium-sized | CASSQDYGGNQPQHF | TGTGCCAGCAGCCAAGATTACGGAGGCAATCAGCCCCAGCATTTT
TRBJ1-2 | NA | TRBV25-1 | once | CASSDGGQNYGYTF | TGTGCCAGCAGTGATGGAGGGCAGAACTATGGCTACACCTTC
TRBJ1-2 | NA | TRBV4-1 | NA | CASSHPGEAAANYGYTF | TGCGCCAGCAGCCACCCCGGGGAGGCCGCAGCAAACTATGGCTACACCTTC
TRBJ2-4 | TRBD2 | TRBV27 | NA | CASSLATGGRNIQYF | TGTGCCAGCAGTTTAGCCACAGGCGGGAGAAACATTCAGTACTTC
TRBJ1-3 | NA | TRBV30 | few | CAWSVAREGTIYF | TGTGCCTGGAGTGTAGCCCGGGAGGGCACCATATATTTT
TRBJ2-7 | NA | TRBV5-1 | NA | CASRSGAYEQYF | TGCGCCAGCAGATCGGGGGCCTACGAGCAGTACTTC
TRBJ2-2 | NA | TRBV2 | few | CASSWDLTGELFF | TGTGCCAGCTCGTGGGACCTCACCGGGGAGCTGTTTTTT
TRBJ1-4 | NA | TRBV5-1 | NA | CASSLGSATNEKLFF | TGCGCCAGCAGCTTGGGGTCTGCAACTAATGAAAAACTGTTTTTT
TRBJ2-5 | TRBD1 | TRBV9 | NA | CASSVEGQGIQTQYF | TGTGCCAGCAGCGTAGAGGGACAGGGGATACAGACCCAGTACTTC